These 16 T cell receptor beta chains originate from one sample sequenced in a study of control samples from healthy donors and cancer patients. The table came from immunoSEQ multiplex PCR; TCRdb's copy has only in-frame clones and leaves some out. Altogether under 85,000 clones are present, 80% to 95% being singletons, with the ten largest covering 1.3%. Sequenced material: PBMCs. All receptors derive from a woman aged 35 to 49 with lung cancer.

The chain couples TRBV12-3 or TRBV12-4 to TRBJ1-1; no clear D. CDR3 length: 11 amino acids. Trimming pared 2 bases from V and 7 bases from J, leaving 5 bases between. In DNA, the CDR3 is TGTGCCAGCAGTTTATTCGGTGAAGCTTTCTTT. Amino acid sequence: CASSLFGEAFF.

The chain carries TRBV6-1 and TRBJ2-1, with 9 bases identical to TRBD1. In germline, CDR1 is MNHNS, CDR2 SASEGT. This CDR3 comprises 16 residues. V dropped 2 bases and J dropped 5; count of bases not matched to a gene: 7. The CDR3 region has the DNA TGTGCCAGCAGTGAAAAGGCCGGGACAGGGAACAATGAGCAGTTCTTC. Protein product: CASSEKAGTGNNEQFF.

The genes are TRBV30 and TRBJ2-2; D unresolved. The CDR3 covers 13 residues. The V gene lost 1 base and the J gene lost 7 bases, with 10 bases spanning the gap. The germline V gene encodes CDR1 GTSNPN and CDR2 SVGIG (reference sequence). For the CDR3, the DNA is TGTGCCTGGAGTGCCAGTGCGAACGGGGAGCTGTTTTTT. It specifies CAWSASANGELFF.

The J gene is TRBJ1-5, the V gene TRBV5-1, with a weak D call TRBD1 (6 bases). The V gene's germline CDR1 is SGHRS and CDR2 YFSETQ. This CDR3 region has 14 residues. Trimming took off 7 bases at V and 1 base at J, with 12 bases between the two ends. CDR3 protein: CASARGGSNQPQHF. CDR3 nucleotides: TGCGCCAGCGCGAGGGGGGGGAGCAATCAGCCCCAGCATTTT.

The J gene is TRBJ2-3, the V gene TRBV24-1; 14 bases agree with TRBD2. This CDR3 comprises 14 residues. V shed 2 bases and J 13 bases; nucleotides not matched to a gene: 4. CDR1 KGHDR and CDR2 SFDVKD come from the germline V gene. The CDR3 nucleotides are TGTGCCACCAGTGATTCGGGACTAGCGGGGGAAAAGTATTTT. Translation gives CATSDSGLAGEKYF.

The rearrangement joins TRBV15 to TRBJ2-1; the match to TRBD1 covers 8 bases. The CDR3 covers 18 residues. Unmatched junction bases numbered 12, after V lost 0 bases and J lost 5 bases. The germline gives CDR1 LNHNV, CDR2 YYDKDF (reference sequence). This CDR3 is CATSRDRTGLLPDNEQFF. The DNA of the CDR3 is TGTGCCACCAGCAGAGATAGGACAGGGCTATTGCCTGACAATGAGCAGTTCTTC. Supplemented by reference TRBV15 and TRBJ2-1, the full variable domain reads DAMVIQNPRYQVTQFGKPVTLSCSQTLNHNVMYWYQQKSSQAPKLLFHYYDKDFNNEADTPDNFQSRRPNTSFCFLDIRSPGLGDTAMYLCATSRDRTGLLPDNEQFFGPGTRLTVL.

The chain couples TRBV11-2 to TRBJ2-1; D is unresolved. The germline V gene has CDR1 SGHAT and CDR2 FQNNGV. The CDR3 runs to 15 residues. V gave up 4 bases and J gave up 4 bases, with 14 bases separating them. The CDR3 is CASSSSPSWYNEQFF. The CDR3 DNA reads as TGTGCCAGCAGCTCCTCCCCGTCGTGGTACAATGAGCAGTTCTTC.

The chain links TRBV7-6 to TRBJ2-1, with D possibly TRBD1 on 6 matching bases. Germline assignment: CDR1 SGHVS and CDR2 FNYEAQ. This CDR3 is 19 amino acids long. V was trimmed by 5 bases and J by 4 bases, leaving 27 bases between them. Here the CDR3 DNA reads TGTGCCAGCAGCGGGTCCCCTGCCGGCCTTCCAGGGGATTACAATGAGCAGTTCTTC. Translation gives CASSGSPAGLPGDYNEQFF.

This clone was detected only once. The chain combines TRBV4-1 with TRBJ1-4; D remains unclear. The germline CDR1 and CDR2 sequences are MGHRA and YSYEKL. There are 12 residues in the CDR3. Between the trimmed V and J ends, which lost 1 base and 8 bases, there was a span of 5 bases. The CDR3 DNA follows: TGCGCCAGCAGCCAAGCGAGCGAAAAACTGTTTTTT. Its protein is CASSQASEKLFF.

The rearrangement uses TRBV4-2 and TRBJ1-2; D is unresolved. Looked up from germline, CDR1 is LGHNA and CDR2 is YNFKEQ. This CDR3 contains 15 residues. V lost 0 bases, J lost 7 bases, and 15 bases lay in between. The CDR3 DNA sequence: TGTGCCAGCAGCCAAGATGAGTCCATGGCTGGTGGCTACACCTTC. It yields the protein CASSQDESMAGGYTF.

This clone was seen once. This sequence joins TRBV6-4 and TRBJ1-1; 9 bases are shared with TRBD1. This CDR3 is 15 amino acids long. The germline CDR1 and CDR2 sequences are MRHNA and SNTAGT. The V segment lost 0 bases and the J segment 7 bases; nucleotides outside the gene matches: 6. The CDR3 region is CASSDSNRGLDEAFF. CDR3 nucleotides: TGTGCCAGCAGTGACTCAAACAGGGGGCTTGATGAAGCTTTCTTT.

The chain carries TRBV10-2 and TRBJ2-1; D remains unclear. The V end was cut by 2 bases, the J end by 6 bases, with 8 bases between. This CDR3 is 13 amino acids long. CDR1 is WSHSY, CDR2 SAAADI, per germline. CDR3 nucleotide sequence: TGCGCCAGCAGTGAGCCAGGTTTCAATGAGCAGTTCTTC. Translating gives CASSEPGFNEQFF.

The V and J genes are TRBV6-6 and TRBJ2-1, with 7 bases lining up with TRBD2. J gave up 5 bases and V 4 bases, and 8 bases lay outside the gene matches. This CDR3 contains 15 residues. Germline loops: CDR1 MNHNY, CDR2 SVGAGI (reference sequence). DNA for the CDR3: TGTGCCAGCAGTTCCCCACTCGCGGGGGACAATGAGCAGTTCTTC. Amino acids: CASSSPLAGDNEQFF.

The rearrangement uses TRBV7-3 and TRBJ2-7; 11 nucleotides agree with TRBD1. J lost 4 bases, V lost 4 bases, and 6 bases had no gene match. The CDR3 is 15 amino acids. CDR1 SGHTA and CDR2 FQGTGA come from the germline V gene. This CDR3 reads CASSYGQGAAYEQYF. CDR3 DNA: TGTGCCAGCAGCTACGGACAGGGGGCAGCATACGAGCAGTACTTC. The entire variable domain, with the rest obtained from reference TRBV7-3 and TRBJ2-7, is as follows: GAGVSQTPSNKVTEKGKYVELRCDPISGHTALYWYRQSLGQGPEFLIYFQGTGAADDSGLPNDRFFAVRPEGSVSTLKIQRTERGDSAVYLCASSYGQGAAYEQYFGPGTRLTVT.

V gene TRBV18 combines with J gene TRBJ1-6, with D unresolved. The CDR3 is 13 amino acids. Per germline, CDR1 KGHSH and CDR2 LQKENI. The V end was cut by 5 bases, the J end by 7 bases, with 9 bases between. The CDR3 loop reads CASSNDMNSPLHF. CDR3 coding DNA: TGTGCCAGCTCAAATGACATGAATTCACCCCTCCACTTT.

This chain joins TRBV7-3 and TRBJ2-2; D unclear. V shed 0 bases and J shed 4 bases, with 0 bases lying between them. The CDR3 is made up of 12 amino acids. Germline V gene data show CDR1 as SGHTA and CDR2 as FQGTGA. The CDR3 spells CASSLTTGELFF. The CDR3, as DNA: TGTGCCAGCAGCTTAACCACCGGGGAGCTGTTTTTT.